One sample yielded the 6 T cell receptor beta chains listed below, sequenced in a study of cytomegalovirus exposure and HLA in healthy donors. The PCR ran on 60 Vbeta and 13 Jbeta primers. Some clones are missing from TCRdb's copy, which holds only in-frame ones; the method was immunoSEQ multiplex PCR. The data contain around 160,000 clones, 75% to 90% of them singletons. Sequences were obtained from PBMCs. The receptors come from a human donor in good health.

The V call is TRBV5-4, the J call TRBJ2-3; D is ambiguous. The germline gives CDR1 SGHNT, CDR2 YYREEE (reference sequence). The ends were cut back, 1 base at V and 2 bases at J, with 11 bases in the middle. This CDR3 region has 15 residues. CDR3 DNA: TGTGCCAGCAGCTTGCAAGGTCTAGACACAGATACGCAGTATTTT. This sequence encodes CASSLQGLDTDTQYF.

The chain has TRBV5-1 and TRBJ1-2, with a possible D match to TRBD1 (6 bases). The CDR3 is 14 residues long. Per the germline V gene, CDR1 is SGHRS and CDR2 is YFSETQ. V gave up 4 bases and J gave up 6 bases, with 16 bases separating them. CDR3 nucleotides: TGCGCCAGCAGCCCGGACAGTGCGTACAATGGCTACACCTTC. Protein: CASSPDSAYNGYTF.

The V and J genes are TRBV7-2 and TRBJ2-2; D remains ambiguous. This CDR3 spans 13 amino acids. V was pared by 1 base and J by 7 bases, with 7 bases between. Germline V gene sequence: CDR1 SGHTA, CDR2 FQGNSA. The CDR3 spells CASSLVAGGELFF. CDR3 nucleotide sequence: TGTGCCAGCAGCTTAGTAGCCGGCGGGGAGCTGTTTTTT.

The gene calls are TRBV7-2 and TRBJ1-2, with no clear D. Trimming took 1 base from V and 5 from J, leaving 11 bases between them. CDR1 and CDR2 (germline): SGHTA, FQGNSA. The CDR3 spans 14 residues. CDR3: CASSLGVEVYGYTF. DNA of the CDR3: TGTGCCAGCAGCTTAGGGGTTGAGGTTTATGGCTACACCTTC.

The chain uses TRBV25-1 and TRBJ1-6; perhaps TRBD1 as D (6 bases). CDR3 size: 13 residues. Germline CDR1 and CDR2: MGHDK and SYGVNS. The V and J ends lost 4 bases and 10 bases respectively, with 11 bases between them. This CDR3 is CASSAGAGSPLHF. CDR3 nucleotides: TGTGCCAGCAGTGCAGGGGCTGGGTCACCCCTCCACTTT. Supplemented by reference TRBV25-1 and TRBJ1-6, the full variable domain reads EADIYQTPRYLVIGTGKKITLECSQTMGHDKMYWYQQDPGMELHLIHYSYGVNSTEKGDLSSESTVSRIRTEHFPLTLESARPSHTSQYLCASSAGAGSPLHFGNGTRLTVT.

J is TRBJ2-1 and V is TRBV7-9, with D perhaps matching TRBD1 (6 bases). The CDR3 is made up of 17 amino acids. The germline gives CDR1 SEHNR, CDR2 FQNEAQ (reference sequence). V lost 5 bases and J lost 5, with 22 bases in between. CDR3 residues: CASSPKTGPGNNNEQFF. CDR3 bases: TGTGCCAGCAGCCCCAAAACAGGGCCTGGAAATAACAATGAGCAGTTCTTC.